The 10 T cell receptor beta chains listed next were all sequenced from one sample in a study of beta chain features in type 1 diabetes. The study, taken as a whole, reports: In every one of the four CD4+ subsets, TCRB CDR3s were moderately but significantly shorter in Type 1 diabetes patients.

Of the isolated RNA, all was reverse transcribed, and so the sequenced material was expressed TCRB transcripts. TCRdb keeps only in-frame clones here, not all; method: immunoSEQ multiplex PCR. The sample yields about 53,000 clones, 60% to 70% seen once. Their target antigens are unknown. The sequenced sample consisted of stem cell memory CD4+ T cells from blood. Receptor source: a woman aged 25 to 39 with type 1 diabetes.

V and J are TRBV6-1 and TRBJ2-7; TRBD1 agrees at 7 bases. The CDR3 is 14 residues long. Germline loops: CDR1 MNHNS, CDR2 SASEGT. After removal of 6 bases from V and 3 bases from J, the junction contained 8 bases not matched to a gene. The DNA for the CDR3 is TGTGCCAGCAGCTACCGGGACAGAGACTACGAGCAGTACTTC. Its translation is CASSYRDRDYEQYF.

The CDR3 here is CASSQRTGGTDTQYF. Here the CDR3 DNA reads TGTGCCAGCAGTCAGCGGACAGGGGGTACAGATACGCAGTATTTT. V and J are TRBV6-6 and TRBJ2-3; 10 bases agree with TRBD1. The CDR3 extends over 15 amino acids. Trimming removed 5 bases from V and 3 bases from J; junction bases left unmatched: 5. Germline V CDR1 and CDR2: MNHNY, SVGAGI (reference sequence).

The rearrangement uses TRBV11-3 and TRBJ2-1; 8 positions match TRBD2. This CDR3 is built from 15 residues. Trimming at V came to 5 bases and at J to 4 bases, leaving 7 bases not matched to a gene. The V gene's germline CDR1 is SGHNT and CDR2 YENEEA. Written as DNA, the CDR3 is TGTGCCAGCAGCCACCGACTAGCGAGATACAATGAGCAGTTCTTC. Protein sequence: CASSHRLARYNEQFF. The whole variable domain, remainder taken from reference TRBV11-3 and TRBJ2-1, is EAGVVQSPRYKIIEKKQPVAFWCNPISGHNTLYWYLQNLGQGPELLIRYENEEAVDDSQLPKDRFSAERLKGVDSTLKIQPAELGDSAVYLCASSHRLARYNEQFFGPGTRLTVL.

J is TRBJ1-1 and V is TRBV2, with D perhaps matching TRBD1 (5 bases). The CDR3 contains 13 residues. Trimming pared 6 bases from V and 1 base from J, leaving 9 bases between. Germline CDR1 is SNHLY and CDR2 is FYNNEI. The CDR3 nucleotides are TGTGCCAGCAGGAGGGACTGGAACACTGAAGCTTTCTTT. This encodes CASRRDWNTEAFF.

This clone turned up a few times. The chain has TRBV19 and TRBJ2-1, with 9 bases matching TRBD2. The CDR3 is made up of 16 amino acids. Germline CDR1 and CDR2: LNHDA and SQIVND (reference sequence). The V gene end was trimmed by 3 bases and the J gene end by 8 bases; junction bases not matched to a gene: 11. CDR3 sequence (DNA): TGTGCCAGTAGTATGTTAGGTAGCGGGAGTAGGTATGAGCAGTTCTTC. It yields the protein CASSMLGSGSRYEQFF. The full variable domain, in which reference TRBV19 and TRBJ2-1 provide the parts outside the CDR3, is DGGITQSPKYLFRKEGQNVTLSCEQNLNHDAMYWYRQDPGQGLRLIYYSQIVNDFQKGDIAEGYSVSREKKESFPLTVTSAQKNPTAFYLCASSMLGSGSRYEQFFGPGTRLTVL.

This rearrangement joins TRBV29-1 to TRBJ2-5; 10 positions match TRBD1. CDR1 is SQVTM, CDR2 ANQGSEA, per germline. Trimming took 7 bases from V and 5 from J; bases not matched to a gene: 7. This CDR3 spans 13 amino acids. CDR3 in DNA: TGCAGCGCCAGGGACAGGGGTGGCGAGACCCAGTACTTC. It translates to CSARDRGGETQYF.

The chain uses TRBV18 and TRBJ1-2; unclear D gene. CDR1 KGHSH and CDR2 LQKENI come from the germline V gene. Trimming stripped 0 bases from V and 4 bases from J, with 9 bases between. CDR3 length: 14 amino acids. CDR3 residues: CASSPPSGGYGYTF. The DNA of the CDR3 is TGTGCCAGCTCACCACCGTCAGGAGGCTATGGCTACACCTTC.

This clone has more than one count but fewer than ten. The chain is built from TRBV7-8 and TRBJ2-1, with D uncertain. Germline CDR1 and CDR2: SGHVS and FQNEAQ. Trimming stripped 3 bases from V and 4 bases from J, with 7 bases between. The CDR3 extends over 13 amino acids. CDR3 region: CASSLAKYNEQFF. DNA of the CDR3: TGTGCCAGCAGCTTGGCCAAGTACAATGAGCAGTTCTTC.

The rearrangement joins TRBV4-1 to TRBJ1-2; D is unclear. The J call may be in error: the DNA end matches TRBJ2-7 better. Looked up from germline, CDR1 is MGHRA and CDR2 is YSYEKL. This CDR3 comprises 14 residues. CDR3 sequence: CASSQDLALYLQYF. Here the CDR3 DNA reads TGCGCCAGCAGCCAAGATCTTGCCCTATATCTACAGTACTTC.

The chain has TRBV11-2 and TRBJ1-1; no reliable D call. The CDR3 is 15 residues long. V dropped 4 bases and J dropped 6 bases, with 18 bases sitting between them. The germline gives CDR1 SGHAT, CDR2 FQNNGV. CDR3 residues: CASSYYAGLFPEAFF. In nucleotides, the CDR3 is TGTGCCAGCAGCTATTATGCAGGACTCTTTCCTGAAGCTTTCTTT.